The 18 T cell receptor beta chains below were found in one sample sequenced in a study of cytotoxic CD8 clonotypes in ibrutinib-treated CLL. Measured with immunoSEQ multiplex PCR; TCRdb has only the in-frame clones, and not every one. The data show approximately 130,000 clones, around 80% seen once. Sequencing used PBMCs, obtained after 24 months of ibrutinib treatment. The receptors here all came from a human donor with chronic lymphocytic leukemia.

The V and J genes are TRBV5-6 and TRBJ1-1; tentatively, D is TRBD1 (6 bases). Germline CDR1 is SGHDT and CDR2 is YYEEEE. CDR3 length: 15 amino acids. The V end was cut by 1 base, the J end by 3 bases, with 13 bases between. The CDR3 DNA is TGTGCCAGCAGCTTGTTACAGGGTGTCGACACTGAAGCTTTCTTT. Translating gives CASSLLQGVDTEAFF.

The gene calls are TRBV19 and TRBJ1-1; D unresolved. CDR1 and CDR2 (germline): LNHDA, SQIVND (reference sequence). The CDR3 consists of 17 residues. V gave up 0 bases and J gave up 0 bases, with 14 bases separating them. The CDR3 reads CASSIDLPGGLNTEAFF. In nucleotides, the CDR3 is TGTGCCAGTAGTATAGATCTGCCAGGAGGCCTGAACACTGAAGCTTTCTTT.

V is TRBV7-8 and J is TRBJ2-7; TRBD1 matches at 8 bases. This CDR3 comprises 14 residues. In germline, CDR1 is SGHVS, CDR2 FQNEAQ. The trim removed 4 bases at V and 4 bases at J, leaving 6 bases unmatched. The chain's CDR3 is CASSSGTGFYEQYF. The CDR3, as DNA: TGTGCCAGCAGCTCCGGGACAGGATTTTACGAGCAGTACTTC. Full variable domain (missing parts from reference TRBV7-8 and TRBJ2-7): GAGVSQSPRYKVAKRGQDVALRCDPISGHVSLFWYQQALGQGPEFLTYFQNEAQLDKSGLPSDRFFAERPEGSVSTLKIQRTQQEDSAVYLCASSSGTGFYEQYFGPGTRLTVT.

The V and J genes are TRBV6-1 and TRBJ2-7; 13 bases are shared with TRBD2. This CDR3 has 15 amino acids. Germline CDR1 and CDR2: MNHNS and SASEGT. V lost 5 bases and J lost 3; bases outside the gene matches: 4. The CDR3: CASSPRTSGGYEQYF. In nucleotides, the CDR3 is TGTGCCAGCAGTCCAAGGACTAGCGGGGGCTACGAGCAGTACTTC.

The chain couples TRBV7-4 to TRBJ2-3; 11 nucleotides agree with TRBD1. Per the germline V gene, CDR1 is SGHVT and CDR2 is SQSDAQ. V lost 5 bases and J lost 0; bases outside the gene matches: 16. This CDR3 spans 20 amino acids. In nucleotides, the CDR3 is TGTGCCAGCAGCCTTGGGGAGGGACAGGGGGAAACTCTTAGCACAGATACGCAGTATTTT. Protein sequence: CASSLGEGQGETLSTDTQYF.

J is TRBJ2-1 and V is TRBV11-2; 9 bases are shared with TRBD2. This CDR3 is 16 amino acids long. After removal of 2 bases from V and 7 bases from J, the junction contained 9 bases not matched to a gene. Germline V CDR1 and CDR2: SGHAT, FQNNGV. CDR3 sequence: CASSLTLRGGLNEQFF. The CDR3 DNA sequence: TGTGCCAGCAGCTTAACTTTGCGGGGGGGCCTGAATGAGCAGTTCTTC.

The chain employs TRBV7-2 and TRBJ1-5; D is ambiguous. This CDR3 has 14 amino acids. Germline loops: CDR1 SGHTA, CDR2 FQGNSA. Trimming cost V 2 bases and J 7 bases, with 12 bases left between them. CDR3 DNA sequence: TGTGCCAGCAGCTTATGGGGTTATGGGCAGCCCCAGCATTTT. Translated, it gives CASSLWGYGQPQHF.

V is TRBV30 and J is TRBJ1-6, with D uncertain. In germline, CDR1 is GTSNPN, CDR2 SVGIG (reference sequence). The V end was cut by 7 bases, the J end by 0 bases, with 10 bases between. The CDR3 has 14 amino acids. CDR3: CASDLSSYNSPLHF. The CDR3 DNA reads as TGTGCCTCCGATTTGAGCTCCTATAATTCACCCCTCCACTTT.

V is TRBV21-1 and J is TRBJ2-5; the D call of TRBD1 is as the table states it, not checked on the DNA. TRBV21-1 is described as a pseudogene. This CDR3 comprises 14 residues. CDR3 coding DNA: TGTGCCAGCAGTGAAAGATCAGGGGGAGAGACCCAGTACTTC. It is translated as CASSERSGGETQYF.

J is TRBJ1-1 and V is TRBV6-5, with D tentatively TRBD1 (5 bases). Germline CDR1 MNHEY, CDR2 SVGAGI. Trimming took 7 bases from V and 11 from J, leaving 20 bases between them. The CDR3 runs to 13 residues. The CDR3 sequence: CASTNGTAQQAFF. The CDR3 coding sequence is TGTGCCAGCACCAACGGGACCGCGCAACAGGCTTTCTTT.

This clone was found once. The chain uses TRBV19 and TRBJ2-7, with 9 bases that match TRBD1. The ends lost 0 bases at V and 4 bases at J; junction bases unmatched: 7. The CDR3 runs 16 residues. Germline-derived CDR1 and CDR2 are LNHDA and SQIVND (reference sequence). The CDR3 spells CASSIEATGGIYEQYF. CDR3 in DNA: TGTGCCAGTAGTATAGAGGCGACAGGGGGTATTTACGAGCAGTACTTC.

V is TRBV30 and J is TRBJ2-4; TRBD1 matches 7 bases. V was pared by 0 bases and J by 6 bases, with 5 bases of the junction left unmatched. The CDR3 sequence is 14 residues long. CDR1 and CDR2 (germline): GTSNPN, SVGIG (reference sequence). The CDR3 DNA reads as TGTGCCTGGAGTGTATTGGCAGGGGGAAACATTCAGTACTTC. Amino acid sequence: CAWSVLAGGNIQYF.

The rearrangement joins TRBV19 to TRBJ2-7; 7 bases are a match to TRBD1. Germline V CDR1 and CDR2: LNHDA, SQIVND (reference sequence). V dropped 5 bases and J dropped 2; count of bases not matched to a gene: 6. The CDR3 is 14 amino acids. The CDR3 DNA reads TGTGCCAGTAGTTCCGGGACAGCTACCTACGAGCAGTACTTC. Translated, it gives CASSSGTATYEQYF.

J is TRBJ1-1 and V is TRBV19; the D is unclear. Trimming removed 1 base from V and 4 bases from J, with 10 bases in between. This CDR3 contains 14 residues. Germline V gives CDR1 LNHDA, CDR2 SQIVND (reference sequence). The CDR3: CASSIGRTSTEAFF. The CDR3 DNA reads as TGTGCCAGTAGTATAGGCAGAACCTCCACTGAAGCTTTCTTT.

The rearrangement uses TRBV4-1 and TRBJ2-5, with D unresolved. Germline CDR1 MGHRA, CDR2 YSYEKL. The CDR3 contains 13 residues. The V end was cut by 4 bases, the J end by 2 bases, with 8 bases between. The CDR3 DNA reads TGCGCCAGCAGCCCCCCGGCACAAGAGACCCAGTACTTC. Protein product: CASSPPAQETQYF.

The chain recombines TRBV19 with TRBJ2-7; TRBD1 or TRBD2 may be the D gene (5 bases each). In germline, CDR1 is LNHDA, CDR2 SQIVND (reference sequence). Between the trimmed V and J ends, which lost 7 bases and 2 bases, there was a span of 9 bases. This CDR3 spans 12 amino acids. The CDR3 reads CASTRDAYEQYF. CDR3 coding DNA: TGTGCCAGTACCCGGGACGCCTACGAGCAGTACTTC.

The chain joins TRBV27 to TRBJ2-7, with no clear D. In germline, CDR1 is MNHEY, CDR2 SMNVEV (reference sequence). This CDR3 spans 14 amino acids. V was shortened by 4 bases and J by 3 bases, with 13 bases between the two germline ends. The CDR3 DNA reads TGTGCCAGCAGTTCTGGTCCAAAGGGCTACGAGCAGTACTTC. Translation gives CASSSGPKGYEQYF.

The chain has TRBV7-8 and TRBJ2-7; 7 nucleotides line up with TRBD2. The V segment lost 5 bases and the J segment 0 bases; nucleotides outside the gene matches: 7. From germline, CDR1 is SGHVS and CDR2 FQNEAQ. The CDR3 spans 15 residues. CDR3 nucleotides: TGTGCCAGCAGCCGGGGGGATGGGACCTCCTACGAGCAGTACTTC. Protein sequence: CASSRGDGTSYEQYF. The variable domain in full, completed from reference TRBV7-8 and TRBJ2-7, reads GAGVSQSPRYKVAKRGQDVALRCDPISGHVSLFWYQQALGQGPEFLTYFQNEAQLDKSGLPSDRFFAERPEGSVSTLKIQRTQQEDSAVYLCASSRGDGTSYEQYFGPGTRLTVT.